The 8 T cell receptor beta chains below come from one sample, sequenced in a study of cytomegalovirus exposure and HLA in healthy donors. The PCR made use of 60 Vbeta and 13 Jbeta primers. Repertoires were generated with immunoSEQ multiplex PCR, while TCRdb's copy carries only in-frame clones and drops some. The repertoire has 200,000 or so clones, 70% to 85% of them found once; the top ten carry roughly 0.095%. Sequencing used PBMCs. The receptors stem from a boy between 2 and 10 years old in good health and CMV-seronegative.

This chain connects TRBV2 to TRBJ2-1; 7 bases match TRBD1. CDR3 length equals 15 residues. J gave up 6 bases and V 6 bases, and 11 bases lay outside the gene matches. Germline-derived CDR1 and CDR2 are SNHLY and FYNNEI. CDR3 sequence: CASSPRTGSVNEQFF. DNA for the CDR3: TGTGCCAGCAGCCCTCGGACAGGATCGGTCAATGAGCAGTTCTTC. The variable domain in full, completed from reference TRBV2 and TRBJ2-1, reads EPEVTQTPSHQVTQMGQEVILRCVPISNHLYFYWYRQILGQKVEFLVSFYNNEISEKSEIFDDQFSVERPDGSNFTLKIRSTKLEDSAMYFCASSPRTGSVNEQFFGPGTRLTVL.

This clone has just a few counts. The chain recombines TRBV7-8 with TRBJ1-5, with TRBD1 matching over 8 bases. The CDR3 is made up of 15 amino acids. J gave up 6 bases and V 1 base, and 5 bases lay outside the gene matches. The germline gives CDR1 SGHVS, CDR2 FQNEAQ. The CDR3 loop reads CASSLVRQGSQPQHF. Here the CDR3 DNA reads TGTGCCAGCAGCTTAGTCAGACAGGGGAGTCAGCCCCAGCATTTT.

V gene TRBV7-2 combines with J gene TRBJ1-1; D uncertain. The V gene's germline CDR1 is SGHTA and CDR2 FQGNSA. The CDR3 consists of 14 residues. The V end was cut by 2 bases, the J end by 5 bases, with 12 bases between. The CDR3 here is CASSLIRGGTEAFF. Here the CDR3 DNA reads TGTGCCAGCAGCTTAATCCGGGGAGGAACTGAAGCTTTCTTT.

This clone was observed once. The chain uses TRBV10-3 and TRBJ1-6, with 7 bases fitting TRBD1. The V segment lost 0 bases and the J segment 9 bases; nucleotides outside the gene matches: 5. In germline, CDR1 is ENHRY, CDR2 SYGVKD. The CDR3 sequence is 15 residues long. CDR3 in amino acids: CAISESRQGGSPLHF. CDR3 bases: TGTGCCATCAGTGAGTCGCGACAGGGAGGTTCACCCCTCCACTTT.

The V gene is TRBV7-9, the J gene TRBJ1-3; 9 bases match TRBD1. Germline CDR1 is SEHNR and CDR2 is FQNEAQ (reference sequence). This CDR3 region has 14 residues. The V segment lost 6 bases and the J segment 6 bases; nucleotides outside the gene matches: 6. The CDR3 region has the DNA TGTGCCAGCAGTCCGGGACAGGGACCAAACACCATATATTTT. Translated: CASSPGQGPNTIYF. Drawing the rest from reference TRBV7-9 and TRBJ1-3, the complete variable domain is DTGVSQNPRHKITKRGQNVTFRCDPISEHNRLYWYRQTLGQGPEFLTYFQNEAQLEKSRLLSDRFSAERPKGSFSTLEIQRTEQGDSAMYLCASSPGQGPNTIYFGEGSWLTVV.

In DNA, the CDR3 is TGTGCCACCAGCAGAGGACCACCCGGAGGCACCGGGGAGCTGTTTTTT. Translating it yields CATSRGPPGGTGELFF. The genes are TRBV15 and TRBJ2-2; tentative D call: TRBD2 (5 bases). There are 16 residues in the CDR3. Germline V CDR1 and CDR2: LNHNV, YYDKDF (reference sequence). Trimming left V 1 base short and J 4 bases short, with 13 bases between.

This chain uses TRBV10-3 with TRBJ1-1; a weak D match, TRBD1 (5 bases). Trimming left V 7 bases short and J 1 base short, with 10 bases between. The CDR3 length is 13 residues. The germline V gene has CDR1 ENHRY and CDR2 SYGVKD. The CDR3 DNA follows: TGTGCCATCAAGGGGATAGAGAACACTGAAGCTTTCTTT. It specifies CAIKGIENTEAFF.

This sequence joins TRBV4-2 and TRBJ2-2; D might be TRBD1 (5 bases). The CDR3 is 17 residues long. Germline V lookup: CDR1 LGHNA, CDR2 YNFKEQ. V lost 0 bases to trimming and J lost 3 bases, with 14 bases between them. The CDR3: CASSQDLSDSYTGELFF. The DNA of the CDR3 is TGTGCCAGCAGCCAAGATTTGAGCGACAGCTACACCGGGGAGCTGTTTTTT.